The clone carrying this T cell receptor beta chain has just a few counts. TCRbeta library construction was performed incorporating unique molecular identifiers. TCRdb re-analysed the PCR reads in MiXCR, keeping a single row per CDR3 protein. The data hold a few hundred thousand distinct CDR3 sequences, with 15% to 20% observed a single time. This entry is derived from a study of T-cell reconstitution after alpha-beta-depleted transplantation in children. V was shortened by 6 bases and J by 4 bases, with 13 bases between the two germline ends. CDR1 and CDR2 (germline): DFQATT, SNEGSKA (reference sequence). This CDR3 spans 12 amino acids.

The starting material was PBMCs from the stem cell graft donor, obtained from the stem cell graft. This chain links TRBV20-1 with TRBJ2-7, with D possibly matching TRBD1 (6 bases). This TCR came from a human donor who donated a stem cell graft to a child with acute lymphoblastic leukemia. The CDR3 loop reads CSAKGTPYEQYF. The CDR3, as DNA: TGCAGTGCCAAAGGGACACCATACGAGCAGTACTTC.